Following are 18 T cell receptor beta chains from one sample sequenced in a study of cytomegalovirus exposure and HLA in healthy donors. The primer mix had 60 Vbeta and 13 Jbeta primers. Measured with immunoSEQ multiplex PCR; TCRdb has only the in-frame clones, and not every one. This sample's table reports 130,000 or so clones. Sequencing used PBMCs. These TCRs come from a woman between 40 and 50 years old in good health and CMV-seronegative.

The chain carries TRBV7-8 and TRBJ1-5; 8 nucleotides agree with TRBD1. Germline V gene lookup returns CDR1 SGHVS and CDR2 FQNEAQ. CDR3 size: 15 residues. Unmatched junction bases numbered 6, after V lost 2 bases and J lost 6 bases. The CDR3 loop reads CASSLFAGGPQPQHF. As DNA, the CDR3 is TGTGCCAGCAGCTTATTTGCAGGGGGCCCTCAGCCCCAGCATTTT.

The chain joins TRBV19 to TRBJ2-1; tentatively, D is TRBD2 (6 bases). Deletions cut 2 bases from V and 0 bases from J, with 11 bases between. Germline CDR1 and CDR2: LNHDA and SQIVND (reference sequence). The CDR3 consists of 16 residues. The CDR3 region is CASSIPRGSSYNEQFF. The DNA for the CDR3 is TGTGCCAGTAGTATACCTCGGGGGAGCTCCTACAATGAGCAGTTCTTC.

This chain links TRBV6-5 with TRBJ1-1, with D possibly being TRBD1 (5 bases). The CDR3 runs 15 residues. Germline values: CDR1 MNHEY, CDR2 SVGAGI. V was pared by 2 bases and J by 0 bases, with 10 bases between. The DNA for the CDR3 is TGTGCCAGCAGTTACGGGGGAGGCATGAACACTGAAGCTTTCTTT. It codes for CASSYGGGMNTEAFF.

V usage is TRBV21-1 and J usage is TRBJ2-7; no DNA check was done on the table's D call, TRBD2. TRBV21-1 is noted as a pseudogene. This CDR3 is 15 amino acids long. This CDR3 reads CASSKTALRGYEQYV. As DNA, the CDR3 is TGTGCCAGCAGCAAAACAGCCCTTCGGGGGTACGAGCAGTACGTC.

The CDR3 nucleotides are TGTGCCAGCAGCTCCCCGCGGGGGGGCTTGGGGGAGCTGTTTTTT. Its translation is CASSSPRGGLGELFF. V gene TRBV5-4 combines with J gene TRBJ2-2; 9 positions agree with TRBD2. V lost 3 bases and J lost 8; bases outside the gene matches: 8. Germline V gives CDR1 SGHNT, CDR2 YYREEE (reference sequence). CDR3 length equals 15 residues.

V and J are TRBV15 and TRBJ2-2; 7 bases are shared with TRBD2. Germline V gives CDR1 LNHNV, CDR2 YYDKDF (reference sequence). Trimming cost V 5 bases and J 2 bases; bases outside gene matches: 5. This CDR3 comprises 15 residues. The chain's CDR3 is CATSSGGSNTGELFF. The CDR3 coding sequence is TGTGCCACCAGCTCGGGGGGTAGTAACACCGGGGAGCTGTTTTTT.

The gene calls are TRBV21-1 and TRBJ2-7; TRBD1 is taken as the D call from the table, unchecked against the DNA. TRBV21-1 is assigned pseudogene status. The CDR3 sequence is 16 residues long. The CDR3 region has the DNA TGTGCCAGCAGCACAAGGGACAGGGCAGATTTGGACGAGCAGTACGTC. Amino acids: CASSTRDRADLDEQYV.

The V call is TRBV28, the J call TRBJ1-2; D is possibly TRBD1 (5 bases). Germline CDR1 is MDHEN and CDR2 is SYDVKM. The CDR3 loop spans 16 amino acids. Between the trimmed V and J ends, which lost 2 bases and 8 bases, there was a span of 21 bases. The CDR3 protein is CASSLVATAGRGGYTF. The CDR3 coding sequence is TGTGCCAGCAGTTTAGTTGCGACGGCCGGGCGGGGCGGCTACACCTTC.

V is TRBV5-4 and J is TRBJ2-5; D is perhaps TRBD1 (7 bases). Germline lookup yields CDR1 SGHNT and CDR2 YYREEE (reference sequence). The V gene lost 1 base and the J gene lost 4 bases, with 11 bases spanning the gap. There are 14 residues in the CDR3. CDR3 nucleotide sequence: TGTGCCAGCAGCTTGCAGGGGGGCCGAGAGACCCAGTACTTC. Protein: CASSLQGGRETQYF.

J is TRBJ1-1 and V is TRBV19; no clear D gene. The CDR3 loop spans 13 amino acids. V was cut by 6 bases and J by 5 bases, with 13 bases left in between. The germline gives CDR1 LNHDA, CDR2 SQIVND (reference sequence). The CDR3 protein is CASRLHGRTEAFF. The CDR3 coding sequence is TGTGCCAGTAGACTCCACGGGAGGACTGAAGCTTTCTTT.

The J gene is TRBJ1-2, the V gene TRBV10-3; TRBD1 matches 10 bases. V was pared by 0 bases and J by 6 bases, with 4 bases of the junction left unmatched. The CDR3 sequence is 15 residues long. Germline V gene data show CDR1 as ENHRY and CDR2 as SYGVKD. The DNA of the CDR3 is TGTGCCATCAGTGAGTCTGACAGGGGGCTGGATGGCTACACCTTC. Residues: CAISESDRGLDGYTF.

The chain links TRBV6-6 to TRBJ1-4, with 7 positions matching TRBD1. Germline V gives CDR1 MNHNY, CDR2 SVGAGI (reference sequence). The CDR3 is made up of 14 amino acids. V was clipped by 2 bases and J by 5 bases; unmatched bases: 2. The CDR3 reads CASSYRQGNEKLFF. CDR3 DNA: TGTGCCAGCAGTTACAGACAGGGCAATGAAAAACTGTTTTTT.

V gene TRBV4-3 combines with J gene TRBJ1-4, with a possible D match to TRBD1 (5 bases). Trimming shortened V by 0 bases and J by 6 bases, and 14 bases separated the two germline ends. Germline V gene sequence: CDR1 LGHNA, CDR2 YSLEER. This CDR3 is 16 amino acids long. Written as DNA, the CDR3 is TGCGCCAGCAGCCAAGAAGTGTCAGGGTGGGATGAAAAACTGTTTTTT. Translation gives CASSQEVSGWDEKLFF.

The chain is built from TRBV5-6 and TRBJ1-2, with 10 bases matching TRBD1. There are 14 residues in the CDR3. CDR1 is SGHDT and CDR2 is YYEEEE in the germline V gene. V was clipped by 7 bases and J by 7 bases; unmatched bases: 10. The CDR3 loop reads CASGSGTGASGYTF. The CDR3 DNA follows: TGTGCCAGCGGGTCCGGGACAGGGGCAAGTGGCTACACCTTC.

This chain links TRBV5-1 with TRBJ2-1; 8 bases fit TRBD1. V lost 5 bases, J lost 12 bases, and 10 bases stayed unmatched. Per the germline V gene, CDR1 is SGHRS and CDR2 is YFSETQ. CDR3 size: 13 residues. In DNA form, the CDR3 reads TGCGCCAGCAGACCCGACGACAGGGGTTCGCAGTTCTTC. Translated, it gives CASRPDDRGSQFF.

The chain employs TRBV5-1 and TRBJ2-3; 7 positions match TRBD2. V lost 4 bases to trimming and J lost 3 bases; unmatched junction nucleotides: 17. The germline CDR1 and CDR2 sequences are SGHRS and YFSETQ. The CDR3 is 18 amino acids. CDR3 nucleotide sequence: TGCGCCAGCAGCCCCCAAATATCTGCGACTAGCCGGACAGATACGCAGTATTTT. This codes for CASSPQISATSRTDTQYF.

This rearrangement joins TRBV7-2 to TRBJ1-2, with no clear D. The germline CDR1 and CDR2 sequences are SGHTA and FQGNSA. Trimming stripped 2 bases from V and 8 bases from J, with 12 bases between. This CDR3 spans 13 amino acids. CDR3 in amino acids: CASSLMTFEGYTF. DNA of the CDR3: TGTGCCAGCAGCTTAATGACATTCGAGGGCTACACCTTC.

V is TRBV2 and J is TRBJ1-6; no clear D. The germline V gene has CDR1 SNHLY and CDR2 FYNNEI. This CDR3 is built from 13 residues. V was cut by 5 bases and J by 15 bases, with 17 bases left in between. The CDR3 here is CASSWEPAGHLHF. For the CDR3, the DNA is TGTGCCAGCAGTTGGGAACCCGCGGGTCACCTCCACTTT.